This T cell receptor (beta chain) was recovered during a study of T-cell reconstitution after alpha-beta-depleted transplantation in children. The study, taken as a whole, reports: From surviving recipient T cells and thymic progenitors came the high day-60 TCRbeta diversity observed in some patients. One year post-transplant, T-cell counts and diversity were largely derived from T cells produced anew. Reportedly, roughly two months post-transplant, alpha-beta T cells arose from several hundred expanded graft clones.

It was with unique molecular identifiers that the TCRbeta library was prepared. TCRdb called the PCR reads again in MiXCR, with one record for every CDR3 protein. Of some 290,000 distinct CDR3 sequences in the sample, over 20% are singletons; the top ten hold approximately 11%. On this clonotype itself: Antigen specificity is unknown.

The junction had 3 bases not matched to a gene; V was cut back by 4 bases and J by 0 bases. There are 15 residues in the CDR3. The sequenced sample was PBMCs, mostly from graft donor cells, obtained 180 days after TCRalphabeta/CD19-depleted stem cell transplant. The receptor was derived from a male patient between 10 and 17 years old who had a stem cell transplant for acute lymphoblastic leukemia, so the T cells may come from the graft donor. The chain employs TRBV12-3 or TRBV12-4 and TRBJ1-1; TRBD1 agrees at 9 bases. CDR3 amino acids: CASSYGTGMNTEAFF. The CDR3 nucleotides are TGTGCCAGCAGTTACGGGACAGGGATGAACACTGAAGCTTTCTTT.